The 16 T cell receptor beta chains below were found in one sample sequenced in a study of blood T cells in healthy people across ages. A second PCR, run for about 7 to 11 cycles, used a sample-barcoded 5' primer plus a J-beta primer mix. TCRdb processed the 5' RACE reads anew with MiXCR; each CDR3 protein has one entry. The sample holds hundreds of thousands of distinct CDR3 sequences, around 41% seen once. The sample comprised blood. These receptors originate from a man at least 80 years old in good health.

To note about this clonotype: The junction departs from germline at one end; a sequencing error may be responsible. The rearrangement links TRBV12-3 or TRBV12-4 to TRBJ2-3; D is uncertain. CDR3 length equals 13 residues. CDR3 coding DNA: TGTGCCAGCAATCCAATAAGGGCAGATATGCAGTATTTT. This translates into CASNPIRADMQYF.

The chain is built from TRBV18 and TRBJ2-1; the D gene could be TRBD1 or TRBD2 (6 bases each). Between the trimmed V and J ends, which lost 5 bases and 5 bases, there was a span of 19 bases. The CDR3 is 16 amino acids. CDR1 is KGHSH, CDR2 LQKENI, per germline. CDR3 protein: CASSTQGGLSNNEQFF. The CDR3 DNA reads TGTGCCAGCTCAACACAGGGAGGACTAAGCAACAATGAGCAGTTCTTC. The full variable domain, its missing parts supplied by reference TRBV18 and TRBJ2-1, is NAGVMQNPRHLVRRRGQEARLRCSPMKGHSHVYWYRQLPEEGLKFMVYLQKENIIDESGMPKERFSAEFPKEGPSILRIQQVVRGDSAAYFCASSTQGGLSNNEQFFGPGTRLTVL.

The chain has TRBV6-2 or TRBV6-3 and TRBJ2-3, with 10 bases matching TRBD2. The CDR3 is 15 amino acids. V was pared by 5 bases and J by 5 bases, with 7 bases of the junction left unmatched. Germline V lookup: CDR1 MNHEY, CDR2 SVGEGT. The CDR3 DNA reads TGTGCCAGCAGTCCCCTAGCGGGAGTCATAGATACGCAGTATTTT. Protein product: CASSPLAGVIDTQYF.

A few counts support this clonotype. CDR3 residues: CASSPGQGFLNEQFF. CDR3 coding DNA: TGCGCCAGCAGTCCGGGACAGGGATTTCTAAATGAGCAGTTCTTC. The chain joins TRBV10-1 to TRBJ2-1, with 9 bases identical to TRBD1. V lost 5 bases and J lost 7; bases outside the gene matches: 9. The CDR3 is made up of 15 amino acids. Germline V gene lookup returns CDR1 WNHNN and CDR2 SYGVQD (reference sequence).

There are a few counts of this clonotype. V gene TRBV5-1 combines with J gene TRBJ2-5; TRBD1 aligns across 7 bases. Germline assignment: CDR1 SGHRS and CDR2 YFSETQ. V shed 4 bases, J shed 3 bases, and the junction held 9 bases outside the gene matches. This CDR3 has 15 amino acids. CDR3 loop: CASSLQRGREETQYF. CDR3 coding DNA: TGCGCCAGCAGCCTCCAAAGGGGGCGCGAAGAGACCCAGTACTTC.

The rearrangement uses TRBV6-1 and TRBJ2-3, with a possible D match to TRBD2 (5 bases). Between the trimmed V and J ends, which lost 3 bases and 2 bases, there was a span of 9 bases. CDR3 length equals 14 residues. Germline CDR1 is MNHNS and CDR2 is SASEGT. As DNA, the CDR3 is TGTGCCAGCAGTGATCCTAGCTACACAGATACGCAGTATTTT. This sequence encodes CASSDPSYTDTQYF.

This clonotype was found a few times. The rearrangement links TRBV6-2 or TRBV6-3 to TRBJ2-3, with a weak D call TRBD2 (5 bases). V dropped 0 bases and J dropped 4 bases, with 14 bases sitting between them. The CDR3 loop spans 16 amino acids. Germline assignment: CDR1 MNHEY and CDR2 SVGEGT. CDR3 coding DNA: TGTGCCAGCAGTTACTCTGGGCGGGTAGTGTCAGATACGCAGTATTTT. Its translation is CASSYSGRVVSDTQYF.

The V gene is TRBV20-1, the J gene TRBJ2-7; 9 bases align to TRBD1. J was trimmed by 1 base and V by 5 bases; bases with no gene match: 6. The CDR3 extends over 14 amino acids. The germline CDR1 and CDR2 sequences are DFQATT and SNEGSKA (reference sequence). CDR3 protein: CSALQGQGSYEQYF. The CDR3 DNA is TGCAGTGCTCTACAAGGACAGGGGTCCTACGAGCAGTACTTC.

This clonotype was seen more than once but under ten times. The CDR3 sequence is CASSQTQGAGGYTF. The CDR3 region has the DNA TGTGCCAGCAGCCAAACCCAGGGGGCCGGAGGCTACACCTTC. This rearrangement joins TRBV3-1 to TRBJ1-2; 8 bases are shared with TRBD1. The CDR3 loop spans 14 amino acids. Germline CDR1 and CDR2: LGHDT and YNNKEL (reference sequence). V lost 2 bases, J lost 8 bases, and 7 bases stayed unmatched. The whole variable domain, remainder taken from reference TRBV3-1 and TRBJ1-2, is DTAVSQTPKYLVTQMGNDKSIKCEQNLGHDTMYWYKQDSKKFLKIMFSYNNKELIINETVPNRFSPKSPDKAHLNLHINSLELGDSAVYFCASSQTQGAGGYTFGSGTRLTVV.

This chain links TRBV20-1 with TRBJ2-1, with 7 bases lining up with TRBD2. Germline CDR1 reads DFQATT; CDR2 reads SNEGSKA (reference sequence). The CDR3 is 16 amino acids. Trimming at V came to 5 bases and at J to 0 bases, leaving 10 bases not matched to a gene. The CDR3 spells CSAPPGGKSSYNEQFF. The CDR3, as DNA: TGCAGTGCTCCACCCGGGGGGAAGAGCTCCTACAATGAGCAGTTCTTC.

The chain combines TRBV5-5 with TRBJ2-3, with unresolved D. CDR1 SGHKS and CDR2 YYEKEE come from the germline V gene (reference sequence). The CDR3 has 12 amino acids. The V gene lost 4 bases and the J gene lost 4 bases, with 7 bases spanning the gap. The CDR3 sequence: CASSIPSDTQYF. The DNA of the CDR3 is TGTGCCAGCAGCATACCGTCAGATACGCAGTATTTT. Full variable domain (rest looked up from reference TRBV5-5 and TRBJ2-3): DAGVTQSPTHLIKTRGQQVTLRCSPISGHKSVSWYQQVLGQGPQFIFQYYEKEERGRGNFPDRFSARQFPNYSSELNVNALLLGDSALYLCASSIPSDTQYFGPGTRLTVL.

This chain joins TRBV20-1 and TRBJ2-7; 11 bases line up with TRBD2. CDR3 length: 16 residues. The junction had 6 bases not matched to a gene; V was cut back by 0 bases and J by 2 bases. Germline values: CDR1 DFQATT, CDR2 SNEGSKA (reference sequence). CDR3 residues: CSARDSASGGPYEQYF. The DNA of the CDR3 is TGCAGTGCTAGAGATTCGGCTAGCGGGGGGCCCTACGAGCAGTACTTC.

Worth noting for this clonotype: This may be a read error: a much more frequent sequence differs by one nucleotide. This sequence joins TRBV28 and TRBJ2-1, with 8 positions matching TRBD2. The germline CDR1 and CDR2 sequences are MDHEN and SYDVKM. This CDR3 is built from 13 residues. Trimming cost V 9 bases and J 8 bases; bases outside gene matches: 9. In DNA form, the CDR3 reads TGTGCCAGTAGACGAGCGGGAGTTTATGAGCAGTTCTTC. Its protein product is CASRRAGVYEQFF. The whole variable domain, remainder taken from reference TRBV28 and TRBJ2-1, is DVKVTQSSRYLVKRTGEKVFLECVQDMDHENMFWYRQDPGLGLRLIYFSYDVKMKEKGDIPEGYSVSREKKERFSLILESASTNQTSMYLCASRRAGVYEQFFGPGTRLTVL.

This clonotype has a handful of counts. V usage is TRBV6-1 and J usage is TRBJ2-6, with 7 bases matching TRBD1. Trimming removed 10 bases from V and 3 bases from J; junction bases left unmatched: 18. This CDR3 has 18 residues. Germline V gene lookup returns CDR1 MNHNS and CDR2 SASEGT. The CDR3 coding sequence is TGTGCCACCAGCAGCTCCCGACAGGGATCTTATGGGGCCAACGTCCTGACTTTC. Translating gives CATSSSRQGSYGANVLTF.

As to this clonotype: A much larger clone differs from this one at a single base, so this may be a read error. The J gene is TRBJ2-7, the V gene TRBV5-1; the D gene is possibly TRBD1 (6 bases). The CDR3 has 14 residues. Looked up from germline, CDR1 is SGHRS and CDR2 is YFSETQ. V lost 2 bases, J lost 5 bases, and 14 bases lay in between. The CDR3 loop is CASSFGRGSDEQYF. DNA of the CDR3: TGCGCCAGCAGCTTTGGTAGGGGGTCCGACGAGCAGTACTTC.

In its sample, this clonotype was seen many times. This may come from a read error, since a much larger clone is one base off. The chain uses TRBV25-1 and TRBJ1-2; D is ambiguous. The CDR3 extends over 15 amino acids. From germline, CDR1 is MGHDK and CDR2 SYGVNS. The V end lost 3 bases, the J end lost 3 bases, and 14 bases lay between the germline ends. CDR3 amino acids: CASSETGILDYGYTF. CDR3 coding DNA: TGTGCCAGCAGTGAGACCGGTATTCTGGACTATGGCTACACCTTC.